This T cell receptor beta chain was retrieved from a study of T-cell memory formation after mild COVID-19. About the research overall: Across donors, TCR clusters were largely donor specific. Notes on the study in general: CD8+ contracting clones occupied EMRA, while CD4+ ones occupied mainly CM and EM.

TCRdb recomputed calls from the 5' RACE reads with MiXCR, one row per CDR3 protein. This table has some 100,000 distinct CDR3 sequences, over 8.5% appearing once. The V and J ends lost 3 bases and 4 bases respectively, with 11 bases between them. CDR1 SNHLY and CDR2 FYNNEI come from the germline V gene. This CDR3 has 14 amino acids. As regards this clonotype: Its target is unknown.

This chain links TRBV2 with TRBJ2-3, with D perhaps TRBD1 (5 bases). The sample comprised PBMCs or a T cell subset sorted from them (not recorded which). The clonotype originates from a young man who had mild COVID-19 (a few samples of this study predate the infection). Cell type and time point are not known. The CDR3 region is CASSDEVRADTQYF. The CDR3, as DNA: TGTGCCAGCAGTGATGAGGTCAGGGCAGATACGCAGTATTTT. Based on the CDR3 plus reference TRBV2 and TRBJ2-3, the full variable domain is EPEVTQTPSHQVTQMGQEVILRCVPISNHLYFYWYRQILGQKVEFLVSFYNNEISEKSEIFDDQFSVERPDGSNFTLKIRSTKLEDSAMYFCASSDEVRADTQYFGPGTRLTVL.